These 15 T cell receptor beta chains were sequenced from one sample in a study of CD8 T cells in ankylosing spondylitis. Study results and caveats: Apparently characteristic of ankylosing spondylitis blood was a TCR beta motif (under ten highly homologous variants).

TCRdb itself ran the 5' RACE reads through MiXCR, one entry per CDR3 protein. The sample gives 470,000 or so distinct CDR3 sequences, roughly 25% of which show up once; 0.75% to 0.9% is in the top ten. No cognate antigen is known for these TCRs. Sequencing used blood, either unsorted or a sorted T cell fraction (not recorded which). Receptor source: a male donor with ankylosing spondylitis.

The sample holds a few counts of this clonotype. This chain links TRBV5-1 with TRBJ1-1; weak D call: TRBD1 (5 bases). The CDR3 runs to 16 residues. Trimming took off 6 bases at V and 2 bases at J, with 20 bases between the two ends. Germline V gene lookup returns CDR1 SGHRS and CDR2 YFSETQ. The CDR3 reads CASNNQGRGENTEAFF. In DNA, the CDR3 is TGCGCCAGCAATAACCAGGGAAGAGGTGAAAACACTGAAGCTTTCTTT.

This clonotype was observed a handful of times. V gene TRBV29-1 combines with J gene TRBJ1-1, with a tentative D call TRBD1 (6 bases). This CDR3 comprises 14 residues. CDR1 SQVTM and CDR2 ANQGSEA come from the germline V gene. Trimming cost V 6 bases and J 2 bases, with 16 bases left between them. The CDR3 DNA follows: TGCAGCGTGGTCCCTCAGGGGCCCAACACTGAAGCTTTCTTT. Translated: CSVVPQGPNTEAFF.

The chain is built from TRBV20-1 and TRBJ2-5, with a weak D call TRBD2 (5 bases). V was clipped by 0 bases and J by 7 bases, with 9 bases between them. The CDR3 sequence is 12 residues long. Germline lookup yields CDR1 DFQATT and CDR2 SNEGSKA (reference sequence). The chain's CDR3 is CSARDQSGTQYF. The CDR3, as DNA: TGCAGTGCTAGAGATCAGAGCGGGACCCAGTACTTC.

The table lists this clonotype with a few counts. The J gene is TRBJ1-2, the V gene TRBV29-1; D not certain. CDR1 is SQVTM and CDR2 is ANQGSEA in the germline V gene. V dropped 6 bases and J dropped 1 base, with 9 bases sitting between them. The length of the CDR3 is 12 residues. The CDR3 loop reads CSVSSGNYGYTF. In DNA, the CDR3 is TGCAGCGTCTCCAGCGGTAACTATGGCTACACCTTC.

The chain carries TRBV12-3 or TRBV12-4 and TRBJ2-7, with a weak D call TRBD2 (6 bases). The CDR3 runs 15 residues. V was pared by 1 base and J by 2 bases, with 12 bases between. Here the CDR3 reads CASSLDGGGTYEQYV. The CDR3 DNA reads as TGTGCCAGCAGTTTAGATGGGGGAGGAACCTACGAGCAGTACGTC.

The chain combines TRBV6-1 with TRBJ2-7, with TRBD2 identical over 9 bases. The CDR3 has 15 residues. The ends lost 7 bases at V and 2 bases at J; junction bases unmatched: 9. Germline V CDR1 and CDR2: MNHNS, SASEGT. In DNA form, the CDR3 reads TGTGCCAGCACCAGCGGCGGGAGGGAGGCCTACGAGCAGTACTTC. This sequence encodes CASTSGGREAYEQYF.

This clonotype was found a few times. The chain uses TRBV27 and TRBJ1-5; 8 bases match TRBD1. The CDR3 is made up of 18 amino acids. CDR1 and CDR2 (germline): MNHEY, SMNVEV (reference sequence). V lost 5 bases to trimming and J lost 5 bases; unmatched junction nucleotides: 17. This CDR3 reads CASSLRLRGTGFDQPQHF. The CDR3 DNA follows: TGTGCCAGCAGTCTACGGCTCCGTGGGACAGGTTTCGATCAGCCCCAGCATTTT.

The chain joins TRBV29-1 to TRBJ1-1; no firm D call. Germline lookup yields CDR1 SQVTM and CDR2 ANQGSEA. This CDR3 has 11 residues. The V and J ends lost 4 bases and 6 bases respectively, with 9 bases between them. In nucleotides, the CDR3 is TGCAGCGTTGCCATGCAGTCTGAAGCTTTCTTT. Residues: CSVAMQSEAFF.

This clonotype came up a few times. The CDR3 protein is CSVEPGDNYGYTF. The CDR3 nucleotides are TGCAGCGTTGAACCGGGAGATAACTATGGCTACACCTTC. The V gene is TRBV29-1, the J gene TRBJ1-2; D not resolved. Germline lookup yields CDR1 SQVTM and CDR2 ANQGSEA. V was pared by 2 bases and J by 1 base, with 8 bases between. This CDR3 comprises 13 residues.

This clonotype was recorded a few times. V usage is TRBV4-1 and J usage is TRBJ1-1; possibly TRBD1 for D (5 bases). The CDR3 is 18 amino acids. CDR1 and CDR2 (germline): MGHRA, YSYEKL. Trimming cost V 2 bases and J 2 bases, with 21 bases left between them. In nucleotides, the CDR3 is TGCGCCAGCAGCCAAAGTTCTCCCGGGACGGGACCCAACACTGAAGCTTTCTTT. Amino acid sequence: CASSQSSPGTGPNTEAFF.

The chain has TRBV3-1 and TRBJ2-1; D is possibly TRBD2 (6 bases). Trimming cost V 4 bases and J 3 bases, with 16 bases left between them. Germline CDR1 is LGHDT and CDR2 is YNNKEL (reference sequence). CDR3 size: 16 residues. The CDR3 DNA reads as TGTGCCAGCAGCCCCTCCACCGGGAGAGTCTACAATGAGCAGTTCTTC. Its protein is CASSPSTGRVYNEQFF.

There are a few counts of this clonotype. The chain combines TRBV7-9 with TRBJ1-4; 12 positions match TRBD1. Trimming cost V 5 bases and J 8 bases; bases outside gene matches: 6. The CDR3 totals 15 residues. Per germline, CDR1 SEHNR and CDR2 FQNEAQ (reference sequence). As DNA, the CDR3 is TGTGCCAGCAGCCTAAAGGGGACAGGGGGCGAAAAACTGTTTTTT. It encodes CASSLKGTGGEKLFF.

This clonotype was counted only a few times. The chain has TRBV14 and TRBJ2-1; 9 nucleotides line up with TRBD2. The CDR3 extends over 15 amino acids. V was clipped by 4 bases and J by 7 bases; unmatched bases: 8. Germline CDR1 is SGHDN and CDR2 is FVKESK. The chain's CDR3 is CASSPQRGRVNEQFF. The DNA of the CDR3 is TGTGCCAGCAGCCCCCAGCGCGGGAGGGTAAATGAGCAGTTCTTC.

This clonotype was counted only a few times. This sequence joins TRBV2 and TRBJ2-7; D unclear. The V and J ends lost 7 bases and 1 base respectively, with 11 bases between them. Germline V lookup: CDR1 SNHLY, CDR2 FYNNEI. There are 13 residues in the CDR3. The CDR3 region has the DNA TGTGCCAGCAATTCGGACGGTTCCTACGAGCAGTACTTC. Its translation: CASNSDGSYEQYF. Together with reference TRBV2 and TRBJ2-7, the CDR3 gives the full variable domain: EPEVTQTPSHQVTQMGQEVILRCVPISNHLYFYWYRQILGQKVEFLVSFYNNEISEKSEIFDDQFSVERPDGSNFTLKIRSTKLEDSAMYFCASNSDGSYEQYFGPGTRLTVT.

This clonotype was seen only a few times. This chain joins TRBV12-3 or TRBV12-4 and TRBJ2-1; TRBD2 is a possible D gene (5 bases). The V end was cut by 5 bases, the J end by 5 bases, with 13 bases between. CDR3 length equals 14 residues. The CDR3 here is CASSIDGVDNEQFF. In DNA, the CDR3 is TGTGCCAGCAGTATCGACGGGGTGGACAATGAGCAGTTCTTC.